The 6 T cell receptor beta chains reported below all come from one sample, sequenced in a study of T-cell reconstitution after alpha-beta-depleted transplantation in children. Whole-study findings and limits: T-cell counts and diversity were attributed mostly to newly produced T cells one year after transplant.

Antigen specificity for these receptors is unknown. The TCRbeta library incorporated unique molecular identifiers. MiXCR was run by TCRdb on the PCR reads, yielding one entry per CDR3 protein. Of 250,000 to 300,000 distinct CDR3 sequences in the sample, less than 9.5% were seen once. The material was peripheral blood, obtained 360 days after TCRalphabeta/CD19-depleted stem cell transplant. These receptors were collected from a female patient aged 2 to 10 who had a stem cell transplant for Fanconi anemia, so the T cells may come from the graft donor.

The sample holds many counts of this clonotype. The V call is TRBV5-1, the J call TRBJ2-6; tentatively, D is TRBD1 (6 bases). Trimming removed 6 bases from V and 4 bases from J, with 17 bases in between. In germline, CDR1 is SGHRS, CDR2 YFSETQ. CDR3 length: 16 amino acids. CDR3 bases: TGCGCCAGCACCCTTGTAGGACAGACCGGGGCCAACGTCCTGACTTTC. It translates to CASTLVGQTGANVLTF.

The chain is built from TRBV7-6 and TRBJ2-3; TRBD2 aligns across 12 bases. The CDR3 loop spans 17 amino acids. J was trimmed by 5 bases and V by 0 bases; bases with no gene match: 6. Germline CDR1 SGHVS, CDR2 FNYEAQ. The CDR3: CASSLAASGRARDTQYF. CDR3 nucleotide sequence: TGTGCCAGCAGCTTAGCCGCTAGCGGGAGGGCCAGAGATACGCAGTATTTT.

This clonotype was counted at least ten times. The V and J genes are TRBV4-3 and TRBJ2-3; 11 nucleotides agree with TRBD2. Germline loops: CDR1 LGHNA, CDR2 YSLEER. After removal of 5 bases from V and 4 bases from J, the junction contained 8 bases not matched to a gene. This CDR3 spans 16 amino acids. The CDR3 loop reads CASSSISGGVADTQYF. CDR3 nucleotide sequence: TGCGCCAGCAGCTCCATTAGCGGGGGGGTTGCAGATACGCAGTATTTT.

This clonotype was seen at least ten times. The chain carries TRBV12-3 or TRBV12-4 and TRBJ2-2, with 7 bases matching TRBD1. The CDR3 contains 14 residues. Losses at the gene ends were 4 bases for V and 9 bases for J; bases not matched to a gene: 8. Here the CDR3 DNA reads TGTGCCAGCAGTTCAGCTCCGACAGGGCGGGAGCTGTTTTTT. Its translation is CASSSAPTGRELFF.

The V gene is TRBV6-5, the J gene TRBJ1-6, with 10 bases that match TRBD1. The germline CDR1 and CDR2 sequences are MNHEY and SVGAGI. The CDR3 is 14 amino acids. V shed 4 bases, J shed 9 bases, and the junction held 3 bases outside the gene matches. The CDR3 loop reads CASSSGTGVSPLHF. For the CDR3, the DNA is TGTGCCAGCAGTTCCGGGACAGGGGTTTCACCCCTCCACTTT.

V gene TRBV19 combines with J gene TRBJ1-1; D is uncertain. This CDR3 spans 11 amino acids. V was clipped by 5 bases and J by 5 bases, with 6 bases between them. Germline V gene sequence: CDR1 LNHDA, CDR2 SQIVND (reference sequence). This CDR3 is CASSSMTEAFF. In DNA, the CDR3 is TGTGCCAGTAGTTCCATGACTGAAGCTTTCTTT.